These T cell receptor beta chains were read from a single sample in a study of T cells expressing NK-cell markers. Reanalyzing the 5' RACE reads, TCRdb keeps one entry per CDR3 protein, without DNA. Recorded for this sample: around 470,000 distinct CDR3 sequences. Material: blood T cells: a sorted CD56 or NKG2C T cell subset, CD4+ or CD8+ T cells, or bulk PBMC T cells (not recorded which). These receptors all come from a woman aged 45-60 years in good health. Each CDR3 is given with its conserved first and last residue.

J gene: TRBJ2-1
V gene: TRBV7-6
CDR3 protein: CASSSSRATPSYNEQFF

J gene: TRBJ2-7
V gene: TRBV11-2
CDR3 protein: CASSSTRGLYEQYF

J gene: TRBJ1-1
V gene: TRBV20-1
CDR3 protein: CSPSWGTEAFF

J gene: TRBJ2-1
V gene: TRBV2
CDR3 protein: CASSPSGGEYNEQFF

J gene: TRBJ2-1
V gene: TRBV3-1
CDR3 protein: CASSLQGPIGDEQFF

J gene: TRBJ2-3
V gene: TRBV11-2
CDR3 protein: CASSLVRGRAGDTQYF

J gene: TRBJ1-5
V gene: TRBV5-6
CDR3 protein: CASKRRQGALGQPQHF

J gene: TRBJ2-1
V gene: TRBV29-1
CDR3 protein: CSIEGTGVPPGQFF

J gene: TRBJ2-2
V gene: TRBV11-3
CDR3 protein: CASSNIRRGNTGELFF

J gene: TRBJ1-2
V gene: TRBV20-1
CDR3 protein: CSARDQNRDYGYTF

J gene: TRBJ2-1
V gene: TRBV7-9
CDR3 protein: CASSHSPGTGIEQFF

J gene: TRBJ2-3
V gene: TRBV10-2
CDR3 protein: CASSVMSTDTQYF

J gene: TRBJ2-1
V gene: TRBV6-4
CDR3 protein: CASSRGDNEQFF

J gene: TRBJ2-2
V gene: TRBV11-2
CDR3 protein: CASSPLTGGTGELFF

J gene: TRBJ1-1
V gene: TRBV13
CDR3 protein: CASALEVIYETHTEAFF

J gene: TRBJ1-2
V gene: TRBV6-1
CDR3 protein: CASSDVGRVGYTF

J gene: TRBJ2-1
V gene: TRBV5-1
CDR3 protein: CASSFSTGIVDEQFF

J gene: TRBJ2-7
V gene: TRBV20-1
CDR3 protein: CSARTRLAEYEQYF

J gene: TRBJ2-1
V gene: TRBV20-1
CDR3 protein: CSAPLGLGLSGDNEQFF

J gene: TRBJ2-1
V gene: TRBV14
CDR3 protein: CASSHGTKSSGFF

J gene: TRBJ2-5
V gene: TRBV6-1
CDR3 protein: CASSEYETQYF

J gene: TRBJ1-4
V gene: TRBV19
CDR3 protein: CASSTRQATNEKLFF

J gene: TRBJ1-2
V gene: TRBV5-1
CDR3 protein: CASSPSGLRVANYGYTF

J gene: TRBJ1-3
V gene: TRBV2
CDR3 protein: CASTGAPSGNTIYF

J gene: TRBJ2-2
V gene: TRBV6-5
CDR3 protein: CASSQGRQGNTGELFF

J gene: TRBJ2-1
V gene: TRBV10-3
CDR3 protein: CAIRTGRPDSYNEQFF

J gene: TRBJ2-3
V gene: TRBV5-1
CDR3 protein: CASSLYGDTQYF

J gene: TRBJ2-1
V gene: TRBV29-1
CDR3 protein: CSVVIQGRAYNEQFF

J gene: TRBJ2-6
V gene: TRBV3-1
CDR3 protein: CASSQETGAPGANVLTF

J gene: TRBJ2-4
V gene: TRBV12-3/TRBV12-4
CDR3 protein: CASSLGRGYAKNIQYF

J gene: TRBJ1-4
V gene: TRBV7-9
CDR3 protein: CASSVQGVLTNEKLFF

J gene: TRBJ2-7
V gene: TRBV5-5
CDR3 protein: CARSKLASAHGYEQYF

J gene: TRBJ2-5
V gene: TRBV15
CDR3 protein: CATRALMREETQYF

J gene: TRBJ2-1
V gene: TRBV12-3/TRBV12-4
CDR3 protein: CASSLALISAPRPFF

J gene: TRBJ2-7
V gene: TRBV27
CDR3 protein: CATGREYEQYF

J gene: TRBJ2-7
V gene: TRBV6-5
CDR3 protein: CASSYSATGTYEQYF

J gene: TRBJ1-2
V gene: TRBV5-1
CDR3 protein: CASSLAMGPSGYGYTF

J gene: TRBJ2-1
V gene: TRBV11-2
CDR3 protein: CASSLGTSGGFEQFF

J gene: TRBJ2-1
V gene: TRBV24-1
CDR3 protein: CATSVMGAGIYNEQFF

J gene: TRBJ2-1
V gene: TRBV20-1
CDR3 protein: CSAGAFGSAEQFF

J gene: TRBJ2-5
V gene: TRBV19
CDR3 protein: CASSMGTAQETQYF

J gene: TRBJ1-3
V gene: TRBV5-1
CDR3 protein: CASREENPGRGNTIYF

J gene: TRBJ2-7
V gene: TRBV4-2
CDR3 protein: CASSQAETLAYEQYF

J gene: TRBJ2-6
V gene: TRBV12-5
CDR3 protein: CASGGGRILSGANVLTF

J gene: TRBJ2-3
V gene: TRBV6-5
CDR3 protein: CASSPPSGRSTDTQYF

J gene: TRBJ2-7
V gene: TRBV3-1
CDR3 protein: CASSQDRSNYEQYF

J gene: TRBJ2-3
V gene: TRBV20-1
CDR3 protein: CSAPPQPRDRGGDTQYF

J gene: TRBJ2-1
V gene: TRBV7-8
CDR3 protein: CASRSDNEQFF

J gene: TRBJ2-7
V gene: TRBV29-1
CDR3 protein: CSVAHPKPYEQYF

J gene: TRBJ1-1
V gene: TRBV24-1
CDR3 protein: CAAQGGGTEAFF

J gene: TRBJ1-1
V gene: TRBV7-2
CDR3 protein: CASSLGSGLNTEAFF

J gene: TRBJ1-4
V gene: TRBV5-6
CDR3 protein: CASSLKETSTNEKLFF

J gene: TRBJ2-2
V gene: TRBV2
CDR3 protein: CASSIATTTGELFF

J gene: TRBJ2-7
V gene: TRBV11-2
CDR3 protein: CASSSPQPDRHRSYEQYF

J gene: TRBJ1-1
V gene: TRBV25-1
CDR3 protein: CASSLNTAEAFF